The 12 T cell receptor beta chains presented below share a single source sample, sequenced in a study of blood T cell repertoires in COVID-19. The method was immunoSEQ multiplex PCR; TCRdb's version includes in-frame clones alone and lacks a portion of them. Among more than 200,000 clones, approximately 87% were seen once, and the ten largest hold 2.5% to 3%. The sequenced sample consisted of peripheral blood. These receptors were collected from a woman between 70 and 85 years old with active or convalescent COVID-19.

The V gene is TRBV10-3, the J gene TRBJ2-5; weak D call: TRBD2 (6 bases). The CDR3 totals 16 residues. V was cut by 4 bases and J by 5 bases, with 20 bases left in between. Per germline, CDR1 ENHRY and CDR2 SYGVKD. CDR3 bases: TGTGCCATCAGTGGGAGGGACTCTCTCACCGGGGAGACCCAGTACTTC. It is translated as CAISGRDSLTGETQYF.

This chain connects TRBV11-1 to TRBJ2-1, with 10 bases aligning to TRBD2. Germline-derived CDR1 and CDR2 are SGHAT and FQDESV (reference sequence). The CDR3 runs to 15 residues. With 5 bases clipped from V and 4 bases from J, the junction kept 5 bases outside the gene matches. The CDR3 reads CASSLSGRAYNEQFF. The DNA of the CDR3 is TGTGCCAGCAGCCTCAGCGGGAGGGCTTACAATGAGCAGTTCTTC.

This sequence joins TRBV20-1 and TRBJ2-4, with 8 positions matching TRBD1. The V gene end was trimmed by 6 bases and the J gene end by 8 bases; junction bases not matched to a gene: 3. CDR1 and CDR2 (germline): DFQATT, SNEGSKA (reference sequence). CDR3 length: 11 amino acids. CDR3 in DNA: TGCAGTGCCGGACAGGGCCACATTCAGTACTTC. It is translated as CSAGQGHIQYF.

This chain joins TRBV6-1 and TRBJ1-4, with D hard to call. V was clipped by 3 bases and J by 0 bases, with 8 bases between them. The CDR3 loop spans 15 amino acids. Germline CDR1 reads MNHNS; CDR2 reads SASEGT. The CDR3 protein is CASSDGGATNEKLFF. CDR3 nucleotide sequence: TGTGCCAGCAGTGACGGCGGCGCAACTAATGAAAAACTGTTTTTT.

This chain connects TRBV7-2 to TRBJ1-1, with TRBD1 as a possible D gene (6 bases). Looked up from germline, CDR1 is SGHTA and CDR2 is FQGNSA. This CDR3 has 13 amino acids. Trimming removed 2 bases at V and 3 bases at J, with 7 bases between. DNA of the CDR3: TGTGCCAGCAGCTTAACAGGGTACACTGAAGCTTTCTTT. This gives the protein CASSLTGYTEAFF. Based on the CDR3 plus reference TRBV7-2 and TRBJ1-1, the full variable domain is GAGVSQSPSNKVTEKGKDVELRCDPISGHTALYWYRQSLGQGLEFLIYFQGNSAPDKSGLPSDRFSAERTGGSVSTLTIQRTQQEDSAVYLCASSLTGYTEAFFGQGTRLTVV.

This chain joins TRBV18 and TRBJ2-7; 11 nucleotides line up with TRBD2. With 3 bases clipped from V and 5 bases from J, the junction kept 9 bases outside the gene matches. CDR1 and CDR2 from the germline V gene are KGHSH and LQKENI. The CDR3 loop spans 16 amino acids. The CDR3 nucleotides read TGTGCCAGCTCACCGGTGGTACTAGCGGGAGCTGACGAGCAGTACTTC. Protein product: CASSPVVLAGADEQYF.

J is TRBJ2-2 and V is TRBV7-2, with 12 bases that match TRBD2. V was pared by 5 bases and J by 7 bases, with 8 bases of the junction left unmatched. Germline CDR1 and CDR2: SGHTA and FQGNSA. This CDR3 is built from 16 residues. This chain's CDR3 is CASSPSSGGAIGELFF. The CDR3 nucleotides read TGTGCCAGCAGCCCGTCTAGCGGGGGGGCAATCGGGGAGCTGTTTTTT.

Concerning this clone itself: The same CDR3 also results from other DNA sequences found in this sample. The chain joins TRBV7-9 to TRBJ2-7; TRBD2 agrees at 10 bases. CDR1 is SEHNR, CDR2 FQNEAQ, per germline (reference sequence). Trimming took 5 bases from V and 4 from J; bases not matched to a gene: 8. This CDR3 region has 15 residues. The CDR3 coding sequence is TGTGCCAGCAGCCCTAGCGGGAGAGGGTCTTACGAGCAGTACTTC. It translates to CASSPSGRGSYEQYF.

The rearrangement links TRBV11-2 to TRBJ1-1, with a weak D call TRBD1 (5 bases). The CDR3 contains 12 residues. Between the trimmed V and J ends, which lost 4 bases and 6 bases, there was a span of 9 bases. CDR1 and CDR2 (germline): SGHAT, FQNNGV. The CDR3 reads CASSYDRAEAFF. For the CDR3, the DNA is TGTGCCAGCAGCTACGACAGAGCTGAAGCTTTCTTT.

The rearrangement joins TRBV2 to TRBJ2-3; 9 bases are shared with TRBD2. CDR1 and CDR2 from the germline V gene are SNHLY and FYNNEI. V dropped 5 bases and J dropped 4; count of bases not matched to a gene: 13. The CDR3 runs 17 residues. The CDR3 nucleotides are TGTGCCAGCAGTCGGGAGGCGGGGGGGCCAGCAGCAGATACGCAGTATTTT. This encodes CASSREAGGPAADTQYF.

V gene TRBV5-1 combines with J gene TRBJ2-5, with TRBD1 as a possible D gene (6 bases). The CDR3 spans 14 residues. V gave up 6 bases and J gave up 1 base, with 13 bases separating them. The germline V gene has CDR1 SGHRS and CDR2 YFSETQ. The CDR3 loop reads CASTQGLFQETQYF. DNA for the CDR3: TGCGCCAGCACCCAGGGGCTTTTCCAAGAGACCCAGTACTTC.

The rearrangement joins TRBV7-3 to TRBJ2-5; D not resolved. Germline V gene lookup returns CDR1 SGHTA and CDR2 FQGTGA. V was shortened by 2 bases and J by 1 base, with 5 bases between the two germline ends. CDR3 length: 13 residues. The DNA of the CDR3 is TGTGCCAGCAGCTTATTCAGCCAAGAGACCCAGTACTTC. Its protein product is CASSLFSQETQYF.